This TCR beta chain was captured in a study of lymphopenia after photon versus proton radiotherapy. Generated by immunoSEQ multiplex PCR, the TCRdb table keeps only in-frame clones and is missing some. The table lists 68,000 or so clones, approximately 91% of them singletons. V gave up 3 bases and J gave up 3 bases, with 14 bases separating them. CDR3 length: 16 amino acids. Germline CDR1 reads LGHNA; CDR2 reads YSLEER. Findings and limits, study-wide: Better survival with proton therapy was suggested as possible, not demonstrated. Post-nadir TCR diversity decline inversely tracked overall survival among those who died. Photon-treated patients lost naive T cells and TCR diversity; proton-treated stayed stable. After the lymphocyte nadir, photon-treated repertoires showed oligoclonal expansion, especially of CD8+ Temra cells.

In this sample, this clone turned up once. What it binds is unknown. The chain has TRBV4-3 and TRBJ2-2, with a possible D match to TRBD1 (6 bases). The sample here was peripheral blood, taken from a patient treated with photon-based radiotherapy. The source of this sequence is a woman between 65 and 79 years old with pancreatic cancer. The DNA for the CDR3 is TGCGCCAGCAGCCATTCCAGGGGTCGCGACACCGGGGAGCTGTTTTTT. It yields the protein CASSHSRGRDTGELFF.